Listed below are T cell receptor beta chains from one sample, sequenced in a study of blood T cell repertoires in COVID-19. The method was immunoSEQ multiplex PCR; TCRdb's version includes in-frame clones alone and lacks a portion of them. The profile shows more than 300,000 clones, 70% to 90% of them singletons. The sample comprised PBMCs or T cells enriched from blood (not recorded which). These receptors were taken from a woman aged 25-40 years who had recovered from COVID-19. Each CDR3 is given with its conserved first and last residue. D genes are given only for firm matches. Only part of the rows carry a size: once, few, many, or a class if the clone is expanded.

CDR3 protein	CDR3 DNA	D gene	clone size	V gene	J gene
CASRGQSYNEQFF	TGTGCCAGCAGGGGACAGTCCTACAATGAGCAGTTCTTC	TRBD1	-	TRBV11-1	TRBJ2-1
CASSPRVGQSNYGYTF	TGTGCCAGCAGCCCGCGGGTAGGACAGTCTAACTATGGCTACACCTTC	-	-	TRBV7-2	TRBJ1-2
CASSYSGGNTGELFF	TGTGCCAGCAGTTACTCAGGGGGGAACACCGGGGAGCTGTTTTTT	-	-	TRBV6-5	TRBJ2-2
CASSLGPGGNQPQHF	TGTGCCAGCAGCTTAGGCCCCGGGGGCAATCAGCCCCAGCATTTT	-	-	TRBV7-2	TRBJ1-5
CSVNRGRGTEAFF	TGCAGCGTGAACAGGGGGCGCGGAACTGAAGCTTTCTTT	TRBD1	-	TRBV29-1	TRBJ1-1
CASSGGGADEQFF	TGCGCCAGCAGCGGCGGGGGGGCGGATGAGCAGTTCTTC	TRBD2	once	TRBV5-1	TRBJ2-1
CASSPRDRASREAFF	TGTGCCAGCAGTCCCCGGGACAGGGCGTCGCGGGAAGCTTTCTTT	TRBD1	-	TRBV6-5	TRBJ1-1
CGSSSGFDEKLFF	TGCGGTTCATCGTCCGGGTTTGATGAAAAACTGTTTTTT	-	-	TRBV5-1	TRBJ1-4
CASSRGPATNEKLFF	TGTGCCAGCAGTAGGGGGCCTGCAACTAATGAAAAACTGTTTTTT	TRBD1	-	TRBV27	TRBJ1-4
CASSLSGISTEAFF	TGCGCCAGCAGCTTGTCAGGGATTAGCACTGAAGCTTTCTTT	-	once	TRBV5-1	TRBJ1-1
CASRSGHRGEAFF	TGTGCCAGCAGATCAGGGCACAGGGGGGAAGCTTTCTTT	TRBD1	-	TRBV7-9	TRBJ1-1
CASKPRTGLDNYEQYF	TGCGCCAGCAAACCCAGGACAGGGTTGGACAACTACGAGCAGTACTTC	TRBD1	-	TRBV10-1	TRBJ2-7
CASSGGQLFDGYTF	TGTGCCAGTAGTGGGGGACAGCTTTTTGATGGCTACACCTTC	TRBD1	-	TRBV19	TRBJ1-2
CASSIQGEATEAFF	TGTGCCAGCAGCATACAGGGTGAGGCCACTGAAGCTTTCTTT	-	once	TRBV4-2	TRBJ1-1
CASTYGEVSYEQYF	TGTGCCAGCACTTACGGGGAGGTTTCGTACGAGCAGTACTTC	-	-	TRBV28	TRBJ2-7
CASSYSSGIATNEKLFF	TGTGCCAGCAGTTACTCGAGCGGGATTGCAACTAATGAAAAACTGTTTTTT	-	-	TRBV6-2/TRBV6-3	TRBJ1-4
CASSGGREKLFF	TGTGCCAGCAGCGGGGGAAGAGAAAAACTGTTTTTT	-	few	TRBV2	TRBJ1-4
CAWKQGAAGYTF	TGTGCCTGGAAACAGGGGGCCGCGGGCTACACCTTC	TRBD1	few	TRBV30	TRBJ1-2
CASSYGGGAGGYTF	TGTGCCAGCAGTTACGGGGGGGGCGCGGGTGGCTACACCTTC	-	-	TRBV6-6	TRBJ1-2
CASSQDAVILF	TGTGCCAGCAGCCAAGATGCGGTGATCCTCTTT	-	-	TRBV3-1/TRBV3-2	TRBJ1-1
CASSLQGSPLHF	TGTGCCAGCAGTTTACAGGGTTCACCCCTCCACTTT	-	-	TRBV27	TRBJ1-6
CAWRTGRKITNYGYTF	TGTGCCTGGCGAACAGGACGGAAAATAACTAACTATGGCTACACCTTC	-	-	TRBV30	TRBJ1-2
CASSLAGQMNTEAFF	TGTGCCAGCAGCTTAGCGGGACAGATGAACACTGAAGCTTTCTTT	TRBD1	-	TRBV7-6	TRBJ1-1
CAWRRGGEQYF	TGTGCCTGGAGGAGAGGAGGCGAGCAGTACTTC	-	-	TRBV30	TRBJ2-7
CASSLARGKETQYF	TGTGCCAGCAGCTTAGCGCGAGGGAAAGAGACCCAGTACTTC	-	-	TRBV7-2	TRBJ2-5
CASSVTLQGSGANVLTF	TGTGCCAGCAGCGTCACCCTTCAGGGCTCTGGGGCCAACGTCCTGACTTTC	-	-	TRBV9	TRBJ2-6
CASSDSSGGYNEQFF	TGTGCCAGCAGTGATTCCAGCGGGGGTTACAATGAGCAGTTCTTC	TRBD2	few	TRBV2	TRBJ2-1